This is a list of T cell receptor beta chains from one sample in a study of blood T cells in healthy people across ages. In TCRdb, the 5' RACE reads were re-called with MiXCR into one record per CDR3 protein. The sample records about 1.1 million distinct CDR3 sequences, under 40% being singletons. Sequencing was performed on blood. These TCRs come from a man aged 18 to 35 in good health. Each CDR3 is given with its conserved first and last residue. Not all rows give a size; the values are once, few, many and, for expanded clones, a class.

v_gene: TRBV14; abundance: .; CDR3aa: CASSRDGSEIIYEQYF
v_gene: TRBV4-3; abundance: .; CDR3aa: CASSRDPADSSYNEQFF
v_gene: TRBV10-3; abundance: few; CDR3aa: CAISSGLAGAKDTQYF
v_gene: TRBV2; abundance: few; CDR3aa: CASSEGLNYGYTF
v_gene: TRBV6-5; abundance: .; CDR3aa: CASRLSQEHSGNTIYF
v_gene: TRBV6-5; abundance: .; CDR3aa: CATGLGGYNEQYF
v_gene: TRBV6-6; abundance: few; CDR3aa: CASNRGQETQYF
v_gene: TRBV7-2; abundance: few; CDR3aa: CASSAQSRGQPQHF
v_gene: TRBV3-1; abundance: .; CDR3aa: CASSPSGAGTSTDTQYF
v_gene: TRBV20-1; abundance: .; CDR3aa: CSISGGAGNEQFF
v_gene: TRBV20-1; abundance: many; CDR3aa: CSAIRLAGTSYNEQFF
v_gene: TRBV12-3/TRBV12-4; abundance: few; CDR3aa: CASSFQAGGRPDTQYF
v_gene: TRBV3-1; abundance: few; CDR3aa: CASSQEDYGYTF
v_gene: TRBV2; abundance: few; CDR3aa: CASPTDRSNYGYTF
v_gene: TRBV6-2/TRBV6-3; abundance: few; CDR3aa: CASSYGTGYGDTEAFF
v_gene: TRBV20-1; abundance: .; CDR3aa: CSATRTHMNTEAFF
v_gene: TRBV2; abundance: .; CDR3aa: CASDRGGDNQPQHF
v_gene: TRBV9; abundance: .; CDR3aa: CASSARGQGGHEAFF
v_gene: TRBV20-1; abundance: .; CDR3aa: CSASPGQGDLNTQYF
v_gene: TRBV4-1; abundance: .; CDR3aa: CASSQDRLAGGGETQYF
v_gene: TRBV20-1; abundance: few; CDR3aa: CSAPFYTGDTQYF
v_gene: TRBV4-1; abundance: few; CDR3aa: CASSPSGGVETQYF
v_gene: TRBV12-3/TRBV12-4; abundance: .; CDR3aa: CASSLRQGQTVGYGYTF
v_gene: TRBV2; abundance: .; CDR3aa: CASRVGLADEQYF
v_gene: TRBV6-2/TRBV6-3; abundance: .; CDR3aa: CASGQVFQPQHF
v_gene: TRBV27; abundance: .; CDR3aa: CASSASSGGYTDTQYF
v_gene: TRBV10-3; abundance: .; CDR3aa: CAITTSATSTDTQYF
v_gene: TRBV7-2; abundance: .; CDR3aa: CASSVLQGAEQYF
v_gene: TRBV12-3/TRBV12-4; abundance: few; CDR3aa: CASSRHRDLQGTQYF
v_gene: TRBV7-9; abundance: .; CDR3aa: CASSPKSTDTQYF
v_gene: TRBV20-1; abundance: .; CDR3aa: CSARDEGHEQYF
v_gene: TRBV10-3; abundance: .; CDR3aa: CASHVGVGDQPQHF
v_gene: TRBV5-1; abundance: .; CDR3aa: CASSSRQGRTEAFF
v_gene: TRBV20-1; abundance: .; CDR3aa: CSLCPGQETQYF
v_gene: TRBV7-2; abundance: .; CDR3aa: CASSSWGGVPYEQYF
v_gene: TRBV4-3; abundance: .; CDR3aa: CASSQSSDRHYGYTF
v_gene: TRBV2; abundance: .; CDR3aa: CASSEETASSYNEQFF
v_gene: TRBV12-3/TRBV12-4; abundance: few; CDR3aa: CASSVTDSNQPQHF